This T cell receptor beta chain stems from a study of T cell clonotyping in hematopoietic cell transplantation. Looked up from germline, CDR1 is SGHDT and CDR2 is YYEEEE. Deletions cut 1 base from V and 5 bases from J, with 12 bases between. The length of the CDR3 is 14 residues. Recipients were bled about 28 days pretransplant and at posttransplant days 30, 100, 180. Libraries were prepared by immunoSEQ multiplex PCR; TCRdb keeps only in-frame clonotypes and omits some of them. The repertoire holds approximately 6,200 clones, approximately 91% seen once, with 35% to 50% in the top ten. General study results and limits: CD4 and CD8 repertoire contributions could not be separated without sorting.

With regard to this clone: Its antigen is undetermined.

The TCR sequence derives from a female patient in her 50s who had an allogeneic stem cell transplant from a related donor, so the T cells may come from the graft donor. Some clones in this sample may be carry-over from other donors' samples. Source: peripheral blood mononuclear cells, taken 100 days after allogeneic stem cell transplant. This chain uses TRBV5-6 with TRBJ1-2; maybe TRBD1 (5 bases). For the CDR3, the DNA is TGTGCCAGCAGCTTGCAGGGACGGATATATGGCTACACCTTC. As protein: CASSLQGRIYGYTF.